This TCR beta chain was recovered during a study of CD8 T cells in ankylosing spondylitis. Trimming took 8 bases from V and 5 from J; bases not matched to a gene: 17. This CDR3 comprises 17 residues. The V gene's germline CDR1 is SQVTM and CDR2 ANQGSEA. This clonotype was found many times. Its cognate antigen is unknown. The study, taken as a whole, reports: Relatively rare in peripheral blood, disease-linked clones were also CD8+. Reactive arthritis synovial fluid and blood were previously reported to contain some motif variants.

Libraries of TCR beta came from quantitative 5'-RACE with molecular barcodes. TCRdb recomputed calls from the 5' RACE reads with MiXCR, one row per CDR3 protein. The sample holds 200,000 or so distinct CDR3 sequences, over 10% seen once. The TCR comes from a female donor with ankylosing spondylitis or in good health (not recorded which). Input material: blood, either unsorted or a sorted T cell fraction (not recorded which). The chain employs TRBV29-1 and TRBJ2-1; 11 bases agree with TRBD1. The CDR3 protein is CSLMVRTGGSRNNEQFF. The CDR3 bases are TGCAGCCTGATGGTTAGGACAGGGGGCTCACGAAACAATGAGCAGTTCTTC.